The 30 T cell receptor beta chains below come from one sample, sequenced in a study of shared clonotypes between healthy human individuals. Profiling relied on immunoSEQ multiplex PCR, and the TCRdb table lists in-frame clones only, not all of them. The sample has about 2.4 million clones; roughly 93% are singletons. The sample comprised naive CD4+ T cells from PBMCs. The subset was: CD45RA+ positively selected. The receptors derive from a man between 18 and 29 years old in good health. Some clones in this sample may be carry-over from other donors' samples.

The chain joins TRBV4-3 to TRBJ2-2, with TRBD2 matching 9 bases. Germline V CDR1 and CDR2: LGHNA, YSLEER. V lost 0 bases to trimming and J lost 3 bases; unmatched junction nucleotides: 5. There are 17 residues in the CDR3. CDR3 DNA: TGCGCCAGCAGCCAAGATGCTAGGACTAGCGACACCGGGGAGCTGTTTTTT. This translates into CASSQDARTSDTGELFF.

This clone came up once. The chain links TRBV9 to TRBJ2-3, with D uncertain. The CDR3 spans 15 residues. From germline, CDR1 is SGDLS and CDR2 YYNGEE. V lost 0 bases and J lost 2, with 10 bases in between. CDR3 in DNA: TGTGCCAGCAGCGTAGCTCCAGGATACACAGATACGCAGTATTTT. The encoded protein is CASSVAPGYTDTQYF.

The chain carries TRBV19 and TRBJ2-1, with TRBD1 identical over 7 bases. Trimming at V came to 10 bases and at J to 11 bases, leaving 8 bases not matched to a gene. CDR3 length equals 11 residues. CDR1 is LNHDA, CDR2 SQIVND, per germline (reference sequence). Here the CDR3 DNA reads TGTGCCACTGAGGACAGGATAAAGCAGTTCTTC. The encoded protein is CATEDRIKQFF.

The chain employs TRBV2 and TRBJ2-7, with D possibly TRBD2 on 6 matching bases. CDR1 and CDR2 (germline): SNHLY, FYNNEI. This CDR3 region has 14 residues. Trimming removed 4 bases from V and 1 base from J, with 11 bases in between. This CDR3 reads CASSGTTVSYEQYF. The DNA for the CDR3 is TGTGCCAGCAGTGGGACTACGGTTTCCTACGAGCAGTACTTC.

The gene calls are TRBV19 and TRBJ1-1; TRBD1 matches 11 bases. The length of the CDR3 is 16 residues. The V gene's germline CDR1 is LNHDA and CDR2 SQIVND (reference sequence). The ends lost 3 bases at V and 1 base at J; junction bases unmatched: 4. CDR3 loop: CASSIGTGGWNTEAFF. CDR3 nucleotide sequence: TGTGCCAGTAGTATCGGGACAGGGGGATGGAACACTGAAGCTTTCTTT. The entire variable domain, with the rest obtained from reference TRBV19 and TRBJ1-1, is as follows: DGGITQSPKYLFRKEGQNVTLSCEQNLNHDAMYWYRQDPGQGLRLIYYSQIVNDFQKGDIAEGYSVSREKKESFPLTVTSAQKNPTAFYLCASSIGTGGWNTEAFFGQGTRLTVV.

This clone was seen a single time. The chain couples TRBV28 to TRBJ1-5; D call uncertain. CDR1 MDHEN and CDR2 SYDVKM come from the germline V gene. CDR3 length: 17 amino acids. V was trimmed by 5 bases and J by 0 bases, leaving 17 bases between them. CDR3 amino acids: CASSPFRTESSNQPQHF. The CDR3 DNA is TGTGCCAGCAGTCCATTTAGGACCGAGTCTAGCAATCAGCCCCAGCATTTT.

The chain has TRBV2 and TRBJ1-5, with unresolved D. V lost 0 bases and J lost 6, with 12 bases in between. This CDR3 region has 15 residues. In germline, CDR1 is SNHLY, CDR2 FYNNEI. The CDR3 sequence is CASSEASARRQPQHF. The CDR3 DNA reads TGTGCCAGCAGTGAAGCGTCGGCACGACGTCAGCCCCAGCATTTT.

The chain joins TRBV2 to TRBJ2-7; D might be TRBD1 or TRBD2, each matching 5 bases. Trimming cost V 4 bases and J 1 base, with 8 bases left between them. This CDR3 comprises 13 residues. Germline CDR1 and CDR2: SNHLY and FYNNEI. CDR3 nucleotides: TGTGCCAGCAGTGGAGGGGATTCCTACGAGCAGTACTTC. This encodes CASSGGDSYEQYF.

This rearrangement joins TRBV2 to TRBJ1-2; maybe TRBD1 (6 bases). The V end lost 1 base, the J end lost 4 bases, and 13 bases lay between the germline ends. Germline values: CDR1 SNHLY, CDR2 FYNNEI. The CDR3 is 15 amino acids. The DNA of the CDR3 is TGTGCCAGCAGTGAAGGCCAGCCAGGGGTCTATGGCTACACCTTC. Amino acids: CASSEGQPGVYGYTF.

The rearrangement links TRBV7-3 to TRBJ2-1; 10 bases agree with TRBD2. The length of the CDR3 is 16 residues. The V segment lost 5 bases and the J segment 4 bases; nucleotides outside the gene matches: 8. Germline CDR1 is SGHTA and CDR2 is FQGTGA. The CDR3 reads CASSPKAGGYYNEQFF. The CDR3 DNA follows: TGTGCCAGCAGCCCCAAAGCGGGAGGGTATTACAATGAGCAGTTCTTC.

The chain carries TRBV7-3 and TRBJ2-2; 8 positions match TRBD1. Germline CDR1 SGHTA, CDR2 FQGTGA. The CDR3 consists of 16 residues. V lost 2 bases, J lost 7 bases, and 9 bases stayed unmatched. The CDR3 reads CASSLSPAGGGGELFF. The CDR3 DNA is TGTGCCAGCAGCTTATCTCCCGCAGGGGGCGGCGGGGAGCTGTTTTTT.

The genes are TRBV18 and TRBJ2-5, with 13 bases fitting TRBD2. The V and J ends lost 6 bases and 5 bases, in that order; junction bases with no gene match: 6. CDR3 length equals 15 residues. Per germline, CDR1 KGHSH and CDR2 LQKENI. The CDR3 bases are TGTGCCAGCTCTCGGACTAGCGGGAGTGGCGAGACCCAGTACTTC. Its translation: CASSRTSGSGETQYF.

This rearrangement joins TRBV7-9 to TRBJ1-2; D unclear. This CDR3 is built from 14 residues. Germline values: CDR1 SEHNR, CDR2 FQNEAQ (reference sequence). V dropped 5 bases and J dropped 4 bases, with 14 bases sitting between them. This CDR3 reads CASSADGIRYGYTF. CDR3 coding DNA: TGTGCCAGCAGCGCTGATGGGATTCGCTATGGCTACACCTTC. The full variable domain, in which reference TRBV7-9 and TRBJ1-2 provide the parts outside the CDR3, is DTGVSQNPRHKITKRGQNVTFRCDPISEHNRLYWYRQTLGQGPEFLTYFQNEAQLEKSRLLSDRFSAERPKGSFSTLEIQRTEQGDSAMYLCASSADGIRYGYTFGSGTRLTVV.

J is TRBJ2-1 and V is TRBV5-1; 11 bases are a match to TRBD2. Germline V lookup: CDR1 SGHRS, CDR2 YFSETQ. The CDR3 is 15 residues long. J lost 7 bases, V lost 4 bases, and 7 bases had no gene match. The CDR3 DNA reads as TGCGCCAGCAGCCCACTAGCGGGAGCCCAAAATGAGCAGTTCTTC. The encoded protein is CASSPLAGAQNEQFF.

This clone has just a few counts. The chain uses TRBV4-2 and TRBJ1-1; D remains unclear. Per the germline V gene, CDR1 is LGHNA and CDR2 is YNFKEQ. The CDR3 has 13 amino acids. V lost 0 bases and J lost 7, with 9 bases in between. DNA for the CDR3: TGTGCCAGCAGCCAAGATCCCGGATTTGAAGCTTTCTTT. It translates to CASSQDPGFEAFF.

This clone is a singleton in its sample. The J gene is TRBJ1-4, the V gene TRBV19; D remains ambiguous. The CDR3 loop spans 14 amino acids. Per germline, CDR1 LNHDA and CDR2 SQIVND (reference sequence). The V end was cut by 3 bases, the J end by 3 bases, with 8 bases between. CDR3 sequence (DNA): TGTGCCAGTAGTATTCGAGGATCTAATGAAAAACTGTTTTTT. Encoded protein: CASSIRGSNEKLFF.

This chain links TRBV5-1 with TRBJ2-2, with D uncertain. This CDR3 contains 14 residues. Looked up from germline, CDR1 is SGHRS and CDR2 is YFSETQ. V dropped 4 bases and J dropped 1 base, with 8 bases sitting between them. CDR3 residues: CASSHGRNTGELFF. In DNA form, the CDR3 reads TGCGCCAGCAGCCATGGACGGAACACCGGGGAGCTGTTTTTT.

V usage is TRBV7-3 and J usage is TRBJ2-5; the match to TRBD1 covers 9 bases. The J segment lost 5 bases and the V segment lost 5 bases, leaving 9 bases of the junction unmatched. Germline CDR1 and CDR2: SGHTA and FQGTGA. The CDR3 has 15 amino acids. This CDR3 reads CASSPGQGGGETQYF. CDR3 bases: TGTGCCAGCAGCCCGGGACAGGGTGGTGGGGAGACCCAGTACTTC.

Turning to this clone: Within the sample, other DNA sequences also encode this same CDR3. The chain uses TRBV28 and TRBJ1-2, with D unclear. V lost 8 bases and J lost 2, with 9 bases in between. Germline CDR1 MDHEN, CDR2 SYDVKM. This CDR3 is built from 12 residues. The CDR3 nucleotides read TGTGCCAGCTCCAATAGCAACTATGGCTACACCTTC. This gives the protein CASSNSNYGYTF.

V is TRBV13 and J is TRBJ1-6; 8 bases fit TRBD1. This CDR3 spans 17 amino acids. The V segment lost 0 bases and the J segment 8 bases; nucleotides outside the gene matches: 9. Per the germline V gene, CDR1 is PRHDT and CDR2 is FYEKMQ (reference sequence). The CDR3 reads CASSLGPYRGVHSPLHF. The DNA for the CDR3 is TGTGCCAGCAGCTTAGGCCCGTACAGGGGGGTTCATTCACCCCTCCACTTT.

V is TRBV5-1 and J is TRBJ2-4; 7 bases map to TRBD2. The germline V gene encodes CDR1 SGHRS and CDR2 YFSETQ. The CDR3 loop spans 16 amino acids. The ends lost 0 bases at V and 8 bases at J; junction bases unmatched: 11. In DNA form, the CDR3 reads TGCGCCAGCAGCTTGGCCGAGGGAGGGCCGGATGACATTCAGTACTTC. As protein: CASSLAEGGPDDIQYF.

The chain couples TRBV4-3 to TRBJ2-3; tentatively, D is TRBD1 (5 bases). V was shortened by 6 bases and J by 1 base, with 11 bases between the two germline ends. Germline V gene sequence: CDR1 LGHNA, CDR2 YSLEER. This CDR3 comprises 14 residues. The CDR3 DNA sequence: TGCGCCAGCAGTCCAGGACACCGCACAGATACGCAGTATTTT. It translates to CASSPGHRTDTQYF.

V gene TRBV6-5 combines with J gene TRBJ2-1, with D maybe TRBD2 (6 bases). Trimming left V 0 bases short and J 3 bases short, with 12 bases between. Germline loops: CDR1 MNHEY, CDR2 SVGAGI. The CDR3 length is 16 residues. The CDR3, as DNA: TGTGCCAGCAGTTACTCGTCTAGCGCCTTCTACAATGAGCAGTTCTTC. This gives the protein CASSYSSSAFYNEQFF.

This rearrangement joins TRBV11-2 to TRBJ2-1, with D uncertain. The CDR3 contains 16 residues. Per the germline V gene, CDR1 is SGHAT and CDR2 is FQNNGV. Trimming removed 1 base from V and 0 bases from J, with 10 bases in between. The CDR3: CASSLARGSSYNEQFF. In DNA, the CDR3 is TGTGCCAGCAGCTTAGCGCGCGGCTCCTCCTACAATGAGCAGTTCTTC.

This clone is a singleton in its sample. The rearrangement uses TRBV19 and TRBJ1-2; D is possibly TRBD1 (6 bases). Trimming removed 4 bases from V and 4 bases from J, with 25 bases in between. From germline, CDR1 is LNHDA and CDR2 SQIVND (reference sequence). This CDR3 is 18 amino acids long. In nucleotides, the CDR3 is TGTGCCAGTAGTACACCGAGGGGGGTAAAAGGTTTGAGCTATGGCTACACCTTC. Translating it yields CASSTPRGVKGLSYGYTF.

This chain uses TRBV6-6 with TRBJ2-2, with D possibly being TRBD2 (5 bases). The CDR3 spans 14 residues. V was pared by 3 bases and J by 7 bases, with 12 bases between. CDR1 and CDR2 (germline): MNHNY, SVGAGI (reference sequence). The CDR3 reads CASSYISGVGELFF. Written as DNA, the CDR3 is TGTGCCAGCAGTTATATTTCCGGGGTCGGGGAGCTGTTTTTT.

The chain combines TRBV4-2 with TRBJ1-1; D gene uncertain. V was pared by 1 base and J by 1 base, with 13 bases between. CDR1 and CDR2 from the germline V gene are LGHNA and YNFKEQ. This CDR3 has 16 residues. CDR3 residues: CASSQVWSRRNTEAFF. The CDR3 DNA is TGTGCCAGCAGCCAAGTGTGGTCCCGCCGGAACACTGAAGCTTTCTTT.

The chain carries TRBV18 and TRBJ2-4; 7 bases line up with TRBD1. The CDR3 covers 15 residues. V lost 6 bases to trimming and J lost 2 bases; unmatched junction nucleotides: 7. The V gene's germline CDR1 is KGHSH and CDR2 LQKENI. This CDR3 is CASSRDSAPKNIQYF. The CDR3, as DNA: TGTGCCAGCTCCCGGGACAGCGCGCCCAAAAACATTCAGTACTTC.

V is TRBV5-1 and J is TRBJ2-3; D possibly uses TRBD1 or TRBD2 (6 bases each). This CDR3 contains 15 residues. With 0 bases removed from V and 6 bases from J, the gap between germline ends came to 14 bases. CDR1 is SGHRS, CDR2 YFSETQ, per germline. CDR3 in amino acids: CASSLAGGDRDTQYF. CDR3 nucleotide sequence: TGCGCCAGCAGCTTGGCCGGGGGCGATCGCGATACGCAGTATTTT.

The chain recombines TRBV19 with TRBJ1-5; no clear D gene. CDR1 LNHDA and CDR2 SQIVND come from the germline V gene (reference sequence). CDR3 length: 16 residues. V shed 8 bases and J shed 3 bases, with 20 bases lying between them. CDR3 amino acids: CASLNPRTAYNQPQHF. The CDR3 DNA is TGTGCCAGTCTGAACCCTCGGACGGCATACAATCAGCCCCAGCATTTT. The variable domain in full, completed from reference TRBV19 and TRBJ1-5, reads DGGITQSPKYLFRKEGQNVTLSCEQNLNHDAMYWYRQDPGQGLRLIYYSQIVNDFQKGDIAEGYSVSREKKESFPLTVTSAQKNPTAFYLCASLNPRTAYNQPQHFGDGTRLSIL.